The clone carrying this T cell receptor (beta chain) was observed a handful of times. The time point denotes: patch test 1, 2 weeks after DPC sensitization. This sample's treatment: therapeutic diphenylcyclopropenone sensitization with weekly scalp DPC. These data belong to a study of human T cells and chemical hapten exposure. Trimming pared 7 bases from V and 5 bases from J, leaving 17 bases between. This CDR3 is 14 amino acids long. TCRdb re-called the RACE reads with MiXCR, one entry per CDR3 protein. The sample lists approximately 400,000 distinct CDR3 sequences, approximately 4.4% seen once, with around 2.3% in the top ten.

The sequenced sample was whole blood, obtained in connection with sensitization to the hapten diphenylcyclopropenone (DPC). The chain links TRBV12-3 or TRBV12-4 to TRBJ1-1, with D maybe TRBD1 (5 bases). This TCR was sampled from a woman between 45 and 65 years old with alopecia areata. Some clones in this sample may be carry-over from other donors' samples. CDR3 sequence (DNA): TGTGCCAGCACCCAGGGTTCGCGGGGGACTGAAGCTTTCTTT. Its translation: CASTQGSRGTEAFF.